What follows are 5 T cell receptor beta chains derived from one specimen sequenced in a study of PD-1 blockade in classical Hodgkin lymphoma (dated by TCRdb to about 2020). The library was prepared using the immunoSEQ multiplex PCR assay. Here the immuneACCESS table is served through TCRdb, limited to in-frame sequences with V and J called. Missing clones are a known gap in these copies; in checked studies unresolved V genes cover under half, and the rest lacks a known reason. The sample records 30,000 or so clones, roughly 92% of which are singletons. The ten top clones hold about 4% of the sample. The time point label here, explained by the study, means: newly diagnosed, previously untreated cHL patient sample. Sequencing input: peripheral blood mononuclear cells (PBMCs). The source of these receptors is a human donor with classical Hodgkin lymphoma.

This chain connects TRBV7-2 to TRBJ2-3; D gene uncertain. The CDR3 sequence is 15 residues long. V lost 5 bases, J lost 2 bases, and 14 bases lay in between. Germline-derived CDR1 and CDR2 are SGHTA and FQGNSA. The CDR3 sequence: CASSPLGLVTDTQYF. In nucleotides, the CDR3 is TGTGCCAGCAGCCCTCTCGGTCTGGTCACAGATACGCAGTATTTT.

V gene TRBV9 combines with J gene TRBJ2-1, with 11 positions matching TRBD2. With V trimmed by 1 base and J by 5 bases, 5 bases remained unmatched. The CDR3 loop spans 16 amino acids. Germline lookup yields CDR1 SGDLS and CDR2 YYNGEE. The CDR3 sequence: CASSVMPTSGNNEQFF. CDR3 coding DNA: TGTGCCAGCAGCGTAATGCCGACTAGCGGGAACAATGAGCAGTTCTTC.

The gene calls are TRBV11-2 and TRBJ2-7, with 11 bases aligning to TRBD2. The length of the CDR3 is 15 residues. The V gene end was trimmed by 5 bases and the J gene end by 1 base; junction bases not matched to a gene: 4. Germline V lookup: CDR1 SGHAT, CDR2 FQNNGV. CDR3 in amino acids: CASSPRTSGSYEQYF. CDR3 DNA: TGTGCCAGCAGCCCACGGACTAGCGGGTCCTACGAGCAGTACTTC.

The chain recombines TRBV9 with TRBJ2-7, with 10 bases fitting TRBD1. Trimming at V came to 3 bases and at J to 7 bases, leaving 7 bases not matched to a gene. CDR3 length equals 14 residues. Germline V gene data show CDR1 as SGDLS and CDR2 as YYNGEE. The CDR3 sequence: CASSGGGTGEEQYF. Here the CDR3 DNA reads TGTGCCAGCAGCGGCGGGGGGACAGGGGAAGAGCAGTACTTC.

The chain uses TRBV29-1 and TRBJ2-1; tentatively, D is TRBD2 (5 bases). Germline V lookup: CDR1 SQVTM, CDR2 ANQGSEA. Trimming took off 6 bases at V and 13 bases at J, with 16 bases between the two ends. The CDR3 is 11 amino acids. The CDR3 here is CSVAIRTEQFF. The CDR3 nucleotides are TGCAGCGTCGCTATCCGGACTGAACAGTTCTTC.